Following are 8 T cell receptor beta chains from one sample sequenced in a study of T cell repertoires in cytomegalovirus infection. TCRdb re-analysed the reads in MiXCR, keeping a single row per CDR3 protein. Of approximately 990,000 distinct CDR3 sequences in the sample, around 30% were seen once. These receptors lack a known antigen. The starting material was cultured CD8+ T cells from PBMCs, obtained from culture after CMV antigen stimulation. Receptors originate from a human donor in good health (CMV status not recorded). Some clones in this sample may be carry-over from other donors' samples.

The V call is TRBV23-1, the J call TRBJ1-1; possible D gene TRBD1, 6 bases. TRBV23-1 counts as an open reading frame of uncertain function. The CDR3 covers 15 residues. V shed 0 bases and J shed 3 bases, with 11 bases lying between them. DNA for the CDR3: TGCGCCAGCAGTCAATCCAGGGACATGGACACTGAAGCTTTCTTT. Translating it yields CASSQSRDMDTEAFF.

The V gene is TRBV15, the J gene TRBJ2-1; tentative D call: TRBD2 (6 bases). The V end lost 5 bases, the J end lost 0 bases, and 14 bases lay between the germline ends. Germline V lookup: CDR1 LNHNV, CDR2 YYDKDF (reference sequence). This CDR3 region has 16 residues. CDR3 sequence: CATSSPASASYNEQFF. CDR3 in DNA: TGTGCCACCAGCTCTCCAGCTAGCGCCTCCTACAATGAGCAGTTCTTC.

This clonotype was seen only a few times. The J gene is TRBJ2-4, the V gene TRBV29-1; D ambiguous. This CDR3 comprises 11 residues. In germline, CDR1 is SQVTM, CDR2 ANQGSEA. Trimming removed 3 bases from V and 8 bases from J, with 8 bases in between. The CDR3 is CSVEGSDIQYF. CDR3 in DNA: TGCAGCGTTGAGGGGTCGGACATTCAGTACTTC.

This clonotype has more than one count but fewer than ten. The chain employs TRBV7-9 and TRBJ2-5, with 11 bases identical to TRBD2. This CDR3 is built from 19 residues. Per the germline V gene, CDR1 is SEHNR and CDR2 is FQNEAQ (reference sequence). Trimming removed 4 bases from V and 1 base from J; junction bases left unmatched: 14. CDR3 in amino acids: CASSSIPIRLAGRQETQYF. CDR3 in DNA: TGTGCCAGCAGCTCAATACCCATAAGACTAGCGGGGCGCCAAGAGACCCAGTACTTC.

V gene TRBV5-6 combines with J gene TRBJ2-2; TRBD1 aligns across 9 bases. CDR1 SGHDT and CDR2 YYEEEE come from the germline V gene. The V and J ends lost 3 bases and 7 bases, in that order; junction bases with no gene match: 10. The CDR3 loop spans 16 amino acids. The CDR3 protein is CASSSAGTGYIGELFF. The CDR3 DNA reads as TGTGCCAGCAGCTCGGCCGGGACAGGGTATATCGGGGAGCTGTTTTTT. Together with reference TRBV5-6 and TRBJ2-2, the CDR3 gives the full variable domain: DAGVTQSPTHLIKTRGQQVTLRCSPKSGHDTVSWYQQALGQGPQFIFQYYEEEERQRGNFPDRFSGHQFPNYSSELNVNALLLGDSALYLCASSSAGTGYIGELFFGEGSRLTVL.

This clonotype was recorded only once. The chain carries TRBV4-1 and TRBJ2-1, with D unclear. This CDR3 is 13 amino acids long. Germline-derived CDR1 and CDR2 are MGHRA and YSYEKL. V lost 1 base and J lost 4, with 5 bases in between. DNA for the CDR3: TGCGCCAGCAGCCAAGGCGATTACAATGAGCAGTTCTTC. This gives the protein CASSQGDYNEQFF.

In its sample, this clonotype was seen many times. V is TRBV7-9 and J is TRBJ2-1, with 8 positions matching TRBD2. The CDR3 length is 19 residues. V shed 2 bases and J 0 bases; nucleotides not matched to a gene: 12. Germline CDR1 and CDR2: SEHNR and FQNEAQ (reference sequence). The CDR3 bases are TGTGCCAGCAGCTTACCTGGACTAGCCCCTCGATCCTCCTACAATGAGCAGTTCTTC. Translating it yields CASSLPGLAPRSSYNEQFF.

This clonotype came up many times. The chain joins TRBV7-2 to TRBJ1-5; D remains unclear. The CDR3 runs to 15 residues. CDR1 and CDR2 from the germline V gene are SGHTA and FQGNSA. The V and J ends lost 4 bases and 0 bases respectively, with 10 bases between them. The CDR3 nucleotides are TGTGCCAGCAGCTCGTGGACGGATAGCAATCAGCCCCAGCATTTT. Translating it yields CASSSWTDSNQPQHF.